The clone carrying this TCR beta chain occurred a few times. Its antigen is undetermined. TCRdb re-analysed the 5' RACE reads in MiXCR, keeping a single row per CDR3 protein. The sample gives hundreds of thousands of distinct CDR3 sequences, approximately 13% of which show up once; under 15% is in the top ten. These data belong to a study of T cells after yellow fever vaccination. General study points: Abundant bulk-derived clonotypes could contaminate FACS-sorted repertoires. Subsequent to the booster, the majority of primary-vaccination clones reappeared (around 95% CD4, 88% CD8).

Germline lookup yields CDR1 MNHNS and CDR2 SASEGT. CDR3 size: 15 residues. The V end lost 10 bases, the J end lost 3 bases, and 21 bases lay between the germline ends. The clonotype comes from a man younger than 45 who received the YFV17D yellow fever vaccine. The specimen comprised PBMCs, sampled on the day of the yellow fever booster vaccination. The chain employs TRBV6-1 and TRBJ1-2, with D maybe TRBD1 (6 bases). CDR3 DNA sequence: TGTGCCACCACAGGGCAGGGTAAAGGGGACTATGGCTACACCTTC. Amino acid sequence: CATTGQGKGDYGYTF.